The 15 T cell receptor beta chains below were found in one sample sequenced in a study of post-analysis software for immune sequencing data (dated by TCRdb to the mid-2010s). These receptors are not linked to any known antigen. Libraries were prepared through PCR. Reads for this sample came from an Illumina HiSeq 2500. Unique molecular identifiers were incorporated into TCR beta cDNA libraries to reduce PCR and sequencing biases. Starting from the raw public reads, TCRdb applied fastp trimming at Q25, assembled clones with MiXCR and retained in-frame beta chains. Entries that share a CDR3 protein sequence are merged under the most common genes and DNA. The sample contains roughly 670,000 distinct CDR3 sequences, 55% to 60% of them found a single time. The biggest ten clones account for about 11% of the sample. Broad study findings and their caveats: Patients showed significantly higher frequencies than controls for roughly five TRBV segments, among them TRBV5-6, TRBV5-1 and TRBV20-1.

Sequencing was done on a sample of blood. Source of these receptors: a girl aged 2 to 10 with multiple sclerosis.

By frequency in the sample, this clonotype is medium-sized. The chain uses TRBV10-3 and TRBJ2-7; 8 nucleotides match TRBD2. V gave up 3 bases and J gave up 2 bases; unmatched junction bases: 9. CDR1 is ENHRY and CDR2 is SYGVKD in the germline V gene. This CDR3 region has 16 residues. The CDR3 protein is CAISDPGGREPYEQYF. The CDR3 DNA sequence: TGTGCCATCAGTGACCCGGGAGGGAGGGAACCCTACGAGCAGTACTTC.

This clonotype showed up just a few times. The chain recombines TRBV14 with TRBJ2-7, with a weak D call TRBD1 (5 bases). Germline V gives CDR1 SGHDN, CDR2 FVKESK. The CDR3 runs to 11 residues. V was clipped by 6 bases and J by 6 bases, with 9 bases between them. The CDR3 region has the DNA TGTGCCAGCAGTCAGGGCCTCGAGCAGTACTTC. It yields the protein CASSQGLEQYF.

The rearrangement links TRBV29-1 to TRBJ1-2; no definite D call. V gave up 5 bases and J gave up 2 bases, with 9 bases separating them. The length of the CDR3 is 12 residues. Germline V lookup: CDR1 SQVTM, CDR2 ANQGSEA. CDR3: CSVTKINYGYTF. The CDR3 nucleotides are TGCAGCGTTACCAAGATAAACTATGGCTACACCTTC.

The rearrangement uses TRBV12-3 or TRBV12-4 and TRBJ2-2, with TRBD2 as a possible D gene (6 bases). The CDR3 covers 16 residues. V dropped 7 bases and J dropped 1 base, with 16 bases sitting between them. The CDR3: CASTSETSWNTGELFF. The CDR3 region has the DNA TGTGCCAGCACCTCCGAGACTAGTTGGAACACCGGGGAGCTGTTTTTT.

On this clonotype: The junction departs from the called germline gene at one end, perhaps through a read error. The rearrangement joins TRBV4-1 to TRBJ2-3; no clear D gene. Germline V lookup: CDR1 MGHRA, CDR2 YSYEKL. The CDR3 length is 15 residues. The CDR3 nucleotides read TGCGTCAGCAGCCAGCAGGCGAATAACCCAGATACGCAGTATTTT. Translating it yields CVSSQQANNPDTQYF.

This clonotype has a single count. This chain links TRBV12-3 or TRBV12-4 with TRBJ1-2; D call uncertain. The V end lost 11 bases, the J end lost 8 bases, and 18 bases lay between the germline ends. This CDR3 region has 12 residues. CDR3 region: CALSAGEGGYTF. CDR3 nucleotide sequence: TGTGCCCTCTCTGCTGGGGAAGGCGGCTACACCTTC.

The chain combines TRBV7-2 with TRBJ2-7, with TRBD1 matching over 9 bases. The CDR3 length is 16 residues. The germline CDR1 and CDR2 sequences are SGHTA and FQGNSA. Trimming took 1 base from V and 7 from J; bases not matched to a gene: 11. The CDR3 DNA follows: TGTGCCAGCAGCTTAGATCCCGGCGGGACAGGGCGAGAGCAGTACTTC. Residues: CASSLDPGGTGREQYF.

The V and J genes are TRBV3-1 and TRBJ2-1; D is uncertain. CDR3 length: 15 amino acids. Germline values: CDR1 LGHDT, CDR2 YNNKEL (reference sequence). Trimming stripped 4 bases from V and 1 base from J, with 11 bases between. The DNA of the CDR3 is TGTGCCAGCAGCCCCCGATCGGATTCCTACAATGAGCAGTTCTTC. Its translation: CASSPRSDSYNEQFF.

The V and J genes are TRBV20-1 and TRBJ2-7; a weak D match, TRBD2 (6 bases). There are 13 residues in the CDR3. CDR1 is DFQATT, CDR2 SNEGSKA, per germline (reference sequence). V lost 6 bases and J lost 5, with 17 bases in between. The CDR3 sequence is CSASPGGGDEQYF. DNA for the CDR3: TGCAGTGCCTCTCCCGGCGGAGGGGACGAGCAGTACTTC.

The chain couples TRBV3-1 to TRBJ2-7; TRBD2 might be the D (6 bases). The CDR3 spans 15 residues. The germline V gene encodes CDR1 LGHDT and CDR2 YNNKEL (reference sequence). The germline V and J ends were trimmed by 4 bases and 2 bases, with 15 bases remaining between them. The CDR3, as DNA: TGTGCCAGCAGCCTTCTAAGGAAGCGGGCCTACGAGCAGTACTTC. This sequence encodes CASSLLRKRAYEQYF.

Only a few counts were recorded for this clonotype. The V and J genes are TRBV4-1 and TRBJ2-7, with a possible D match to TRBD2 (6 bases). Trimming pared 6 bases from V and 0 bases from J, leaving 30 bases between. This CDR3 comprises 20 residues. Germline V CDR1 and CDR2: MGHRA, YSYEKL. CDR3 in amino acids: CASSQIYTPKAGPSSYEQYF. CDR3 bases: TGCGCCAGCAGTCAGATCTACACCCCTAAGGCGGGGCCGAGCTCCTACGAGCAGTACTTC.

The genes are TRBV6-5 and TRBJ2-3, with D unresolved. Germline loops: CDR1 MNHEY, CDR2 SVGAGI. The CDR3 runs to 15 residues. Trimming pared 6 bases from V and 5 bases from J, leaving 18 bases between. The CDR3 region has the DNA TGTGCCAGCAGCCTATCCCACGGCCCACAAGATACGCAGTATTTT. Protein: CASSLSHGPQDTQYF.

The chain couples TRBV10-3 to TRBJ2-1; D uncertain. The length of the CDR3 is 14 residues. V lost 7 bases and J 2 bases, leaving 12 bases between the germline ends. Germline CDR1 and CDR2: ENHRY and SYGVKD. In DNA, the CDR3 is TGTGCCATCACTTATAGCAGACCCTACAATGAGCAGTTCTTC. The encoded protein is CAITYSRPYNEQFF.

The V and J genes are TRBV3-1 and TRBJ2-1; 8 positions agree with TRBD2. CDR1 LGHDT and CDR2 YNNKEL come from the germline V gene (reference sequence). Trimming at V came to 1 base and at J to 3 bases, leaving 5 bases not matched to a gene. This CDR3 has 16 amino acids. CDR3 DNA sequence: TGTGCCAGCAGCCAAGGCAGCGGGAGTGGCTACAATGAGCAGTTCTTC. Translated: CASSQGSGSGYNEQFF.

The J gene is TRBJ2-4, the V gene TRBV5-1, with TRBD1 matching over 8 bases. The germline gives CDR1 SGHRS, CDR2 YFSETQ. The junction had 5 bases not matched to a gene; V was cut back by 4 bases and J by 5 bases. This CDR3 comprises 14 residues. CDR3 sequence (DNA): TGCGCCAGCAGCGCTGCAGGGGGCCAAAACATTCAGTACTTC. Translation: CASSAAGGQNIQYF.